This TCR beta chain was documented in a study of control samples from healthy donors and cancer patients. Sequenced by immunoSEQ multiplex PCR; TCRdb stores in-frame clones only, minus some. The profile shows 160,000 or so clones, approximately 94% of them singletons. The sequenced sample was PBMCs. This clonotype was obtained from a man aged 55 to 70 with colorectal cancer.

The CDR3 DNA follows: TGTGCCAGCAGTGAAACTCTACAGGTTGAAGCTTTCTTT. It yields the protein CASSETLQVEAFF. This chain uses TRBV25-1 with TRBJ1-1, with D perhaps TRBD1 (5 bases). CDR3 length equals 13 residues. The V gene lost 2 bases and the J gene lost 7 bases, with 11 bases spanning the gap. Germline CDR1 MGHDK, CDR2 SYGVNS.